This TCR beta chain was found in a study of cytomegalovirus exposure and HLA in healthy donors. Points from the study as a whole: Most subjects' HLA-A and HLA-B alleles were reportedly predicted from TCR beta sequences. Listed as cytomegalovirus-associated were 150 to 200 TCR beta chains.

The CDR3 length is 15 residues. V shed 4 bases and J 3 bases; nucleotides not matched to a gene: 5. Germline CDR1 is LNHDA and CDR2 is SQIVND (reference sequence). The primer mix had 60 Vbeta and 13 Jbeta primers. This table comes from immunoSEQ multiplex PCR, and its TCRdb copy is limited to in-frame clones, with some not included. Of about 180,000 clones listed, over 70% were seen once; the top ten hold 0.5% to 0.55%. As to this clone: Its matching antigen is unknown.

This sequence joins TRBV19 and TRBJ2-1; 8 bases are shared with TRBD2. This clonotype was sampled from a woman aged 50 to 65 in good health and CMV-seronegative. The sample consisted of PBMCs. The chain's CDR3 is CASSTSGGNYNEQFF. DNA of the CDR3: TGTGCCAGTAGTACCTCGGGAGGGAACTACAATGAGCAGTTCTTC.